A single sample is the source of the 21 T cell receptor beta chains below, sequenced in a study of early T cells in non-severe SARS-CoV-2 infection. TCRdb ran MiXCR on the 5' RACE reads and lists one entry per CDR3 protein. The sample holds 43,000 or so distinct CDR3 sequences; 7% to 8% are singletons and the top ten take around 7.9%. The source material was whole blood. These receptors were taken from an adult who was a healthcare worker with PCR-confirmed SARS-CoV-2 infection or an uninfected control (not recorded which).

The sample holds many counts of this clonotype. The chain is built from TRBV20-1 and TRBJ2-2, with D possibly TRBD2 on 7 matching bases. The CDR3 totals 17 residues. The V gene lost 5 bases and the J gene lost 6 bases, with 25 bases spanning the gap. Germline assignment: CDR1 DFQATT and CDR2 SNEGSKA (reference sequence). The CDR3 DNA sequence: TGCAGTGCTCGCCCCCTTGTGGGGGGGGGCTTCGCCGGGGAGCTGTTTTTT. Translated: CSARPLVGGGFAGELFF.

The DNA for the CDR3 is TGCGCCAGCAGCTGGGTGAAGGGTGAAGAGACCCAGTACTTC. It translates to CASSWVKGEETQYF. This chain connects TRBV5-1 to TRBJ2-5, with no clear D. V shed 3 bases and J shed 3 bases, with 12 bases lying between them. This CDR3 is built from 14 residues. The V gene's germline CDR1 is SGHRS and CDR2 YFSETQ.

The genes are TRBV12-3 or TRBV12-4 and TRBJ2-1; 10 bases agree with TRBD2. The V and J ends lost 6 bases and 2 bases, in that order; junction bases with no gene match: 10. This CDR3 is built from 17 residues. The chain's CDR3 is CASSGILGTSAYNEQFF. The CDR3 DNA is TGTGCCAGCAGCGGAATTCTCGGGACTAGCGCCTACAATGAGCAGTTCTTC.

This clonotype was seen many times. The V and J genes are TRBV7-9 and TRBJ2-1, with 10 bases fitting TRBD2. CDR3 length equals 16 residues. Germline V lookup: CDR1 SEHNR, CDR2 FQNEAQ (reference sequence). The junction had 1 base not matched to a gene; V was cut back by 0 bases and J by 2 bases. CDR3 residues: CASSLALAGTYNEQFF. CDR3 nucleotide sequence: TGTGCCAGCAGCTTAGCACTAGCGGGGACCTACAATGAGCAGTTCTTC.

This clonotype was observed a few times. The CDR3 DNA follows: TGTGCCTGGAGTGTACTGAACACCGGGGAGCTGTTTTTT. This gives the protein CAWSVLNTGELFF. This chain connects TRBV30 to TRBJ2-2, with no clear D. V lost 0 bases to trimming and J lost 1 base, with 3 bases between them. The CDR3 extends over 13 amino acids. The germline gives CDR1 GTSNPN, CDR2 SVGIG (reference sequence). The entire variable domain, with the rest obtained from reference TRBV30 and TRBJ2-2, is as follows: SQTIHQWPATLVQPVGSPLSLECTVEGTSNPNLYWYRQAAGRGLQLLFYSVGIGQISSEVPQNLSASRPQDRQFILSSKKLLLSDSGFYLCAWSVLNTGELFFGEGSRLTVL.

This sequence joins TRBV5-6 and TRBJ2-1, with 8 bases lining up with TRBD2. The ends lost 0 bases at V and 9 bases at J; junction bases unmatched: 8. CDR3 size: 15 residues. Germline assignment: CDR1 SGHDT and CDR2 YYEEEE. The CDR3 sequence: CASSLGLAGLSEQFF. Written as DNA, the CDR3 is TGTGCCAGCAGCTTGGGGCTAGCGGGCCTCTCTGAGCAGTTCTTC.

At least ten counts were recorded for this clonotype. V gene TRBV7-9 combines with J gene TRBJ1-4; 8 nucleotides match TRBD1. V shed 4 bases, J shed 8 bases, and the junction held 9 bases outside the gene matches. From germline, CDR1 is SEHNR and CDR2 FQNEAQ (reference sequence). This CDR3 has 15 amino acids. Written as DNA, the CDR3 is TGTGCCAGCAGCTCCGGGACAGGCCTCGGAGAAAAACTGTTTTTT. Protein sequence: CASSSGTGLGEKLFF.

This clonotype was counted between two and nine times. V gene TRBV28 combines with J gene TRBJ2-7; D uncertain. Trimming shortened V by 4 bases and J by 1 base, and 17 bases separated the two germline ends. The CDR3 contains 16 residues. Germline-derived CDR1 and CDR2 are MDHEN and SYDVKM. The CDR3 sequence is CASSSQFLTFSYEQYF. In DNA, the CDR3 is TGTGCCAGCAGTTCCCAGTTCTTGACTTTTTCCTACGAGCAGTACTTC.

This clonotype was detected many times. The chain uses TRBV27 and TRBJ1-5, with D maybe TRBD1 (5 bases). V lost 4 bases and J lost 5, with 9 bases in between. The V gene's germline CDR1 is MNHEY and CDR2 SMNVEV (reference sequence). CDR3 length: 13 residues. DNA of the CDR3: TGTGCCAGCAGTTCGACAGTTCATCAGCCCCAGCATTTT. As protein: CASSSTVHQPQHF.

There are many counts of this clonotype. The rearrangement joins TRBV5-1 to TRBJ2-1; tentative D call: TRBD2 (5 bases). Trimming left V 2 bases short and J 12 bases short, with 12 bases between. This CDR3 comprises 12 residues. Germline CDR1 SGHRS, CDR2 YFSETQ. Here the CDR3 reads CASSFDYRGQFF. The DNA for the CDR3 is TGCGCCAGCAGCTTTGATTACCGGGGGCAGTTCTTC.

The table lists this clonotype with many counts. The CDR3 DNA follows: TGTGCCATCAGGATCGGACTAGCGGGGGATACAGATACGCAGTATTTT. This encodes CAIRIGLAGDTDTQYF. The chain recombines TRBV10-3 with TRBJ2-3; 13 nucleotides agree with TRBD2. The germline gives CDR1 ENHRY, CDR2 SYGVKD. V shed 6 bases and J 3 bases; nucleotides not matched to a gene: 6. This CDR3 contains 16 residues.

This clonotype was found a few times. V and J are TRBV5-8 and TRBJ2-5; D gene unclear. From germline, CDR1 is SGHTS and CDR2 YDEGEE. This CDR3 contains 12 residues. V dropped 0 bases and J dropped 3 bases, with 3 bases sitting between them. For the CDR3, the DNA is TGTGCCAGCAGCTTGGTAGAAGAGACCCAGTACTTC. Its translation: CASSLVEETQYF. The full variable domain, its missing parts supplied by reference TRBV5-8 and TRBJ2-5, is EAGVTQSPTHLIKTRGQQATLRCSPISGHTSVYWYQQALGLGLQFLLWYDEGEERNRGNFPPRFSGRQFPNYSSELNVNALELEDSALYLCASSLVEETQYFGPGTRLLVL.

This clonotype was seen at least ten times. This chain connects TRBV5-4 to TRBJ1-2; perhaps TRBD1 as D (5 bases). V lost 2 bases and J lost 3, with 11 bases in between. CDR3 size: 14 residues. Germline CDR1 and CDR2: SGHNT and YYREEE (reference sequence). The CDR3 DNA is TGTGCCAGCAGCTTCTCGGGGACGGACTATGGCTACACCTTC. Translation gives CASSFSGTDYGYTF.

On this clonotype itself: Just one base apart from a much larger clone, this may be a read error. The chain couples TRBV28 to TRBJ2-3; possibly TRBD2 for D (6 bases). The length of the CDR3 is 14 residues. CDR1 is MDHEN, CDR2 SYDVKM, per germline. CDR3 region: CAASVGGRTDTQYF. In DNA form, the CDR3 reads TGTGCAGCCTCGGTGGGGGGTCGCACAGATACGCAGTATTTT.

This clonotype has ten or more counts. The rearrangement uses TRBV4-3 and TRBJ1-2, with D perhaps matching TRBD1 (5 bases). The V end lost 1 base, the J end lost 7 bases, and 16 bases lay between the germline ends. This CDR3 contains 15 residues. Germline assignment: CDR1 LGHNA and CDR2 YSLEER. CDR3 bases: TGCGCCAGCAGCCAAGTTTCGGGGGAGAACGGTGGCTACACCTTC. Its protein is CASSQVSGENGGYTF.

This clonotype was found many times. CDR3 in DNA: TGCAGTGCTGGGGCACCCTCCGGGGCTTTCTTT. It translates to CSAGAPSGAFF. The chain has TRBV20-1 and TRBJ1-1; D perhaps matches TRBD1 (5 bases). With 5 bases removed from V and 11 bases from J, the gap between germline ends came to 15 bases. Germline V gene sequence: CDR1 DFQATT, CDR2 SNEGSKA (reference sequence). CDR3 size: 11 residues.

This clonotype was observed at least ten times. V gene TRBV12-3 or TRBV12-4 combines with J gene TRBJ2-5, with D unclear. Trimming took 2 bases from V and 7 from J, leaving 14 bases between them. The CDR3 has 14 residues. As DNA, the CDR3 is TGTGCCAGCAGTTTAACCACGCCCCTGGGGACCCAGTACTTC. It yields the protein CASSLTTPLGTQYF.

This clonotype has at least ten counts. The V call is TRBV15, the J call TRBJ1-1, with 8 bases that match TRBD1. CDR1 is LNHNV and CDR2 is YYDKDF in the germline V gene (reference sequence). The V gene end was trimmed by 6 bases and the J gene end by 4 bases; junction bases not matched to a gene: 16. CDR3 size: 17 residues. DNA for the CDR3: TGTGCCACCAGACCCTTCGGGACAGGTGGCGGGGGCACTGAAGCTTTCTTT. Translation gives CATRPFGTGGGGTEAFF.

CDR3 sequence (DNA): TGTGCCAGTAGCCCGGGACTAGCGGGGGCCCCCTACCTTTACAATGAGCAGTTCTTC. As protein: CASSPGLAGAPYLYNEQFF. This chain uses TRBV19 with TRBJ2-1, with 14 bases identical to TRBD2. Germline CDR1 LNHDA, CDR2 SQIVND (reference sequence). With 6 bases clipped from V and 4 bases from J, the junction kept 14 bases outside the gene matches. CDR3 size: 19 residues.

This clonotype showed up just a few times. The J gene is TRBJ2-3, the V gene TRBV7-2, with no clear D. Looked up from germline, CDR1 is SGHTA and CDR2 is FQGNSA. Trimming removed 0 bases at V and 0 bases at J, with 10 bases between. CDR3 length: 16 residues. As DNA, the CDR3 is TGTGCCAGCAGCTTAGCCCTCGTTATTAGCACAGATACGCAGTATTTT. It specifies CASSLALVISTDTQYF.

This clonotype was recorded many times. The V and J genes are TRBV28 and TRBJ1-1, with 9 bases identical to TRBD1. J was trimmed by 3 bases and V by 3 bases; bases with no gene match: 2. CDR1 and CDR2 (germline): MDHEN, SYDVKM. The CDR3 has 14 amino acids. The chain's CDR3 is CASSFRDRDTEAFF. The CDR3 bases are TGTGCCAGCAGTTTTAGGGACAGGGACACTGAAGCTTTCTTT. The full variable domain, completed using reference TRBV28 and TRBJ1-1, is DVKVTQSSRYLVKRTGEKVFLECVQDMDHENMFWYRQDPGLGLRLIYFSYDVKMKEKGDIPEGYSVSREKKERFSLILESASTNQTSMYLCASSFRDRDTEAFFGQGTRLTVV.